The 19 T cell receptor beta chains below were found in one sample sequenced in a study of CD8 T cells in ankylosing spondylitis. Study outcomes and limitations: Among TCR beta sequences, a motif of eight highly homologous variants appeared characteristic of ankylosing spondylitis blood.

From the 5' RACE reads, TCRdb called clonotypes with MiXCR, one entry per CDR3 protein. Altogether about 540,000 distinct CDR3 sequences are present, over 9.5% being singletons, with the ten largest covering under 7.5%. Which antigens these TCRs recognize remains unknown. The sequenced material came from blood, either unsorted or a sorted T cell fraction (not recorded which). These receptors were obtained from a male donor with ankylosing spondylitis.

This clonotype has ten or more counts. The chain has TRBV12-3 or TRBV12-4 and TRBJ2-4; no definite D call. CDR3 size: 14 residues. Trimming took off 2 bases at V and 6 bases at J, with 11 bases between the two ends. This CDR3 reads CASSLKGWGNIQYF. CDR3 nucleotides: TGTGCCAGCAGTTTAAAGGGCTGGGGAAACATTCAGTACTTC.

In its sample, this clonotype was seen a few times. Here the CDR3 reads CSATWTSYNEQFF. Written as DNA, the CDR3 is TGCAGTGCTACCTGGACTAGCTACAATGAGCAGTTCTTC. The chain joins TRBV20-1 to TRBJ2-1; 7 positions agree with TRBD2. The CDR3 is 13 amino acids. CDR1 is DFQATT, CDR2 SNEGSKA, per germline (reference sequence). The V gene end was trimmed by 4 bases and the J gene end by 3 bases; junction bases not matched to a gene: 3.

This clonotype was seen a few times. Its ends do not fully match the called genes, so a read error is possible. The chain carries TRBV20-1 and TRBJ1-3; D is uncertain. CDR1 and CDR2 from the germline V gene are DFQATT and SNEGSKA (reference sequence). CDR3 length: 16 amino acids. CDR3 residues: CSARDRWTDSGNTIHF. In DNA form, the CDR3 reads TGCAGTGCTAGAGATAGGTGGACGGACTCTGGAAACACCATACATTTT.

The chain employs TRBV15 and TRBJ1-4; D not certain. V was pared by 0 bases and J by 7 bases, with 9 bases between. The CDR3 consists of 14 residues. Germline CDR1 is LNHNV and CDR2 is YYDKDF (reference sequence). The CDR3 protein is CATSRDTRFEKLFF. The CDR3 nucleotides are TGTGCCACCAGCAGAGATACTAGGTTTGAAAAACTGTTTTTT.

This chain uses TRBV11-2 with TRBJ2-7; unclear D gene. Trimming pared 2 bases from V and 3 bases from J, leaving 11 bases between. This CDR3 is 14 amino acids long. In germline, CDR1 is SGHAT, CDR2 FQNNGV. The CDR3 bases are TGTGCCAGCAGCTTACTGGATTATAACTACGAGCAGTACTTC. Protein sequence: CASSLLDYNYEQYF.

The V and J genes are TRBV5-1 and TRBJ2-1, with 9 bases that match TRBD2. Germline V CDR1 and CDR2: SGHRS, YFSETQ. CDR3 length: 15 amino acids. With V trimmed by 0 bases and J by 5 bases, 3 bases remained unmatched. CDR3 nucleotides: TGCGCCAGCAGCTTGGATGCGGGAGGGGACAATGAGCAGTTCTTC. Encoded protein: CASSLDAGGDNEQFF.

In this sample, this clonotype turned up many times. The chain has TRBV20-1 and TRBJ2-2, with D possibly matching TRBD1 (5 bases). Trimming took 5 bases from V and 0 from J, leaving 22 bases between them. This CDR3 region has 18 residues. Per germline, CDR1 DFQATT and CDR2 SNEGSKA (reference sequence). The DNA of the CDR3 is TGCAGTGCTCTCTCGGCCGCAGGGTGGGGTTCGAACACCGGGGAGCTGTTTTTT. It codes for CSALSAAGWGSNTGELFF.

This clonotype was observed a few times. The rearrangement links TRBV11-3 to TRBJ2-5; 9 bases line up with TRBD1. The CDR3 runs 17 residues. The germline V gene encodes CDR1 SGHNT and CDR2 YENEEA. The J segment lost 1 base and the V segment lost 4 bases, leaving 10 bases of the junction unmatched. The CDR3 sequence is CASSSGTGLILQETQYF. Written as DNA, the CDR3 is TGTGCCAGCAGCTCGGGGACAGGGCTAATTCTCCAAGAGACCCAGTACTTC.

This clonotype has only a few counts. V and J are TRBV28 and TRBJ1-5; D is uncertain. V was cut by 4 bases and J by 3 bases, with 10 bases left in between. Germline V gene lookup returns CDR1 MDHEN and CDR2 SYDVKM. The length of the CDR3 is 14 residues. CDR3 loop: CASSSGSPNQPQHF. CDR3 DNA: TGTGCCAGCAGTTCCGGATCCCCCAATCAGCCCCAGCATTTT. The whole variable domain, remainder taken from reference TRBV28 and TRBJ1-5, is DVKVTQSSRYLVKRTGEKVFLECVQDMDHENMFWYRQDPGLGLRLIYFSYDVKMKEKGDIPEGYSVSREKKERFSLILESASTNQTSMYLCASSSGSPNQPQHFGDGTRLSIL.

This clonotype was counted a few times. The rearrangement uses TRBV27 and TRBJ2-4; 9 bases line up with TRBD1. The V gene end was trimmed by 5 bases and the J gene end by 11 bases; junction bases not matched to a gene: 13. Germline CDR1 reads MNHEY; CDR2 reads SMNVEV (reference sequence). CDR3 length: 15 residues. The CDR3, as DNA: TGTGCCAGCAGTCCCTCAGTGGGACAGGGCGTCCTTCAGTACTTC. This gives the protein CASSPSVGQGVLQYF.

CDR3 nucleotide sequence: TGTGCCTGGAGCGACAGCTATAATTCACCCCTCCACTTT. It translates to CAWSDSYNSPLHF. The chain employs TRBV30 and TRBJ1-6, with D possibly TRBD1 on 5 matching bases. Germline V gene sequence: CDR1 GTSNPN, CDR2 SVGIG (reference sequence). V lost 3 bases to trimming and J lost 3 bases, with 6 bases between them. The CDR3 covers 13 residues.

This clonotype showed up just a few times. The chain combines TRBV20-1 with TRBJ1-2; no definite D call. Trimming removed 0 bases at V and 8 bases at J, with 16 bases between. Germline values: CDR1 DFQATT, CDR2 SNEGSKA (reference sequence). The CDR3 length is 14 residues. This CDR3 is CSAREGQGPRGYTF. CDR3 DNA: TGCAGTGCTAGAGAAGGCCAAGGGCCGCGGGGCTACACCTTC.

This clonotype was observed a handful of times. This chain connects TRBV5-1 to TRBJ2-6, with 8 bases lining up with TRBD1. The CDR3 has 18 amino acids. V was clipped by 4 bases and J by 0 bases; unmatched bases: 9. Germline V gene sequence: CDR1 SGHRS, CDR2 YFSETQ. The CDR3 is CASSPTGTGFSGANVLTF. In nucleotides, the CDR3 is TGCGCCAGCAGCCCGACCGGGACAGGTTTCTCTGGGGCCAACGTCCTGACTTTC.

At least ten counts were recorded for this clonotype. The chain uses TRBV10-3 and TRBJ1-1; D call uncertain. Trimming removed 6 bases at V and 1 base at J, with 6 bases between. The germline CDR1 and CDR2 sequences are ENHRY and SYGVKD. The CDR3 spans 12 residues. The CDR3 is CAISGPNTEAFF. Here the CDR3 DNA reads TGTGCCATCAGCGGACCGAACACTGAAGCTTTCTTT.

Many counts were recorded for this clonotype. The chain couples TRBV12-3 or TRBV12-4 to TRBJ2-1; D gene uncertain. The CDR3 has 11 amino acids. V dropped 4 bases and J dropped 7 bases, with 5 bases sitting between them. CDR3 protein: CASSSLNEQFF. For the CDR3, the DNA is TGTGCCAGCAGTTCTCTAAATGAGCAGTTCTTC.

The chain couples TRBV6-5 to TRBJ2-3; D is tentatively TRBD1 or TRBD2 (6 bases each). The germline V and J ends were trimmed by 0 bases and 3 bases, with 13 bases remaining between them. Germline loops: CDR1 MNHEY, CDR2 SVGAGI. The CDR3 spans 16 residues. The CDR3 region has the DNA TGTGCCAGCAGTTACTCGGGGGGCGGAGGTACAGATACGCAGTATTTT. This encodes CASSYSGGGGTDTQYF.

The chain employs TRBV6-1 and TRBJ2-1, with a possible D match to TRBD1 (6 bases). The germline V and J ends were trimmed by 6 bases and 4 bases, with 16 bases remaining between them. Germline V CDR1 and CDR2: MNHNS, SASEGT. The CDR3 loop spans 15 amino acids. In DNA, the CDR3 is TGTGCCAGCAGGCTTGGGGGACAAACTTACAATGAGCAGTTCTTC. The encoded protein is CASRLGGQTYNEQFF.

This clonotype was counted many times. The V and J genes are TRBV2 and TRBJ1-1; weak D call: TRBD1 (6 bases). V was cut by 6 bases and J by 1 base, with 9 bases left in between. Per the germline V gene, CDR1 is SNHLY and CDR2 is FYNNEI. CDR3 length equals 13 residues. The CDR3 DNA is TGTGCCAGCAGCGCGGACAGGAACACTGAAGCTTTCTTT. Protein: CASSADRNTEAFF.

The CDR3 coding sequence is TGTGCCAGCAGCTCGACGGAGGGCCACGAGACCCAGTACTTC. Amino acids: CASSSTEGHETQYF. The chain recombines TRBV7-2 with TRBJ2-5; a weak D match, TRBD2 (6 bases). The CDR3 length is 14 residues. Trimming removed 4 bases at V and 5 bases at J, with 14 bases between. Germline values: CDR1 SGHTA, CDR2 FQGNSA.